A single sample gave rise to the 21 T cell receptor beta chains below, sequenced in a study of T cell responses to AZD1222 COVID-19 vaccine. Using immunoSEQ multiplex PCR, the repertoire was profiled, and TCRdb retains in-frame clones only, with some absent. The table includes about 120,000 clones, 87% detected once. The source material was peripheral blood, sampled on day 0 of AZD1222 vaccination. The receptors shown here come from an adult in good health.

The chain employs TRBV6-2 or TRBV6-3 and TRBJ1-5, with D uncertain. Germline values: CDR1 MNHEY, CDR2 SVGEGT. V was pared by 3 bases and J by 5 bases, with 14 bases between. The CDR3 has 15 amino acids. DNA of the CDR3: TGTGCCAGCAGTTATGGCGTAGAGTGGGATCAGCCCCAGCATTTT. Translation gives CASSYGVEWDQPQHF.

The V call is TRBV5-6, the J call TRBJ2-3; TRBD2 matches at 7 bases. Germline V gene sequence: CDR1 SGHDT, CDR2 YYEEEE. This CDR3 has 17 amino acids. The V gene end was trimmed by 4 bases and the J gene end by 3 bases; junction bases not matched to a gene: 14. The DNA for the CDR3 is TGTGCCAGCAGCCCTCTAACAGGACTAGACAAAACAGATACGCAGTATTTT. It is translated as CASSPLTGLDKTDTQYF.

V gene TRBV15 combines with J gene TRBJ1-5; no clear D. Germline assignment: CDR1 LNHNV and CDR2 YYDKDF (reference sequence). The CDR3 covers 14 residues. Trimming took off 4 bases at V and 9 bases at J, with 16 bases between the two ends. CDR3 DNA sequence: TGTGCCACCAGCACCCGGGAGTTCACGGGGCCCCAGCATTTT. It specifies CATSTREFTGPQHF.

This sequence joins TRBV18 and TRBJ1-4; D not resolved. CDR1 KGHSH and CDR2 LQKENI come from the germline V gene. Trimming took off 2 bases at V and 4 bases at J, with 8 bases between the two ends. The CDR3 covers 14 residues. CDR3 residues: CASSPTRNNEKLFF. CDR3 nucleotide sequence: TGTGCCAGCTCACCAACAAGAAATAATGAAAAACTGTTTTTT.

This clone occurred once. The rearrangement joins TRBV9 to TRBJ2-7; TRBD1 agrees at 7 bases. The junction had 13 bases not matched to a gene; V was cut back by 3 bases and J by 7 bases. In germline, CDR1 is SGDLS, CDR2 YYNGEE. The CDR3 extends over 15 amino acids. This CDR3 reads CASSEGRQGSSEQYF. Written as DNA, the CDR3 is TGTGCCAGCAGCGAGGGAAGACAGGGTTCTAGTGAGCAGTACTTC.

V usage is TRBV9 and J usage is TRBJ1-1; D unresolved. CDR1 and CDR2 (germline): SGDLS, YYNGEE. The CDR3 consists of 15 residues. V was cut by 0 bases and J by 1 base, with 10 bases left in between. The CDR3 here is CASSVGVLWNTEAFF. The DNA of the CDR3 is TGTGCCAGCAGCGTAGGGGTCCTTTGGAACACTGAAGCTTTCTTT.

This clone was seen only once. V is TRBV6-5 and J is TRBJ2-2; D may be TRBD2 (6 bases). CDR1 and CDR2 (germline): MNHEY, SVGAGI. The germline V and J ends were trimmed by 6 bases and 4 bases, with 15 bases remaining between them. This CDR3 is built from 15 residues. As DNA, the CDR3 is TGTGCCAGCAGGCTCCGGGGGTTCAGCACCGGGGAGCTGTTTTTT. Its protein product is CASRLRGFSTGELFF.

The J gene is TRBJ1-6, the V gene TRBV9, with D unresolved. CDR1 is SGDLS, CDR2 YYNGEE, per germline. The CDR3 spans 13 residues. The germline V and J ends were trimmed by 4 bases and 8 bases, with 10 bases remaining between them. The DNA of the CDR3 is TGTGCCAGCAGCATAACCGAGGATTCACCCCTCCACTTT. Protein: CASSITEDSPLHF. Full variable domain (rest looked up from reference TRBV9 and TRBJ1-6): DSGVTQTPKHLITATGQRVTLRCSPRSGDLSVYWYQQSLDQGLQFLIQYYNGEERAKGNILERFSAQQFPDLHSELNLSSLELGDSALYFCASSITEDSPLHFGNGTRLTVT.

The chain joins TRBV7-9 to TRBJ1-6; TRBD1 might be the D (5 bases). This CDR3 has 12 residues. The germline gives CDR1 SEHNR, CDR2 FQNEAQ (reference sequence). CDR3 sequence: CAGGMSDSPLHF. CDR3 bases: TGTGCTGGGGGGATGTCTGATTCACCCCTCCACTTT.

V usage is TRBV5-6 and J usage is TRBJ2-3; D may match TRBD1 or TRBD2 (5 bases each). Germline assignment: CDR1 SGHDT and CDR2 YYEEEE. The CDR3 contains 15 residues. V gave up 6 bases and J gave up 4 bases, with 18 bases separating them. The CDR3 is CASTPPGVGADTQYF. CDR3 DNA sequence: TGTGCCAGCACCCCCCCCGGGGTGGGGGCAGATACGCAGTATTTT.

This chain joins TRBV7-9 and TRBJ2-7; D perhaps matches TRBD1 (6 bases). The CDR3 has 13 amino acids. Germline CDR1 and CDR2: SEHNR and FQNEAQ (reference sequence). V lost 5 bases and J lost 4, with 12 bases in between. This chain's CDR3 is CASSENRAYEQYF. In DNA, the CDR3 is TGTGCCAGCAGCGAGAACAGGGCTTACGAGCAGTACTTC.

The rearrangement joins TRBV6-2 or TRBV6-3 to TRBJ1-2, with unresolved D. V was pared by 2 bases and J by 5 bases, with 15 bases between. Germline CDR1 MNHEY, CDR2 SVGEGT. The CDR3 extends over 15 amino acids. Here the CDR3 DNA reads TGTGCCAGCAGTTACGTACACCCGTCTTTGTATGGCTACACCTTC. This encodes CASSYVHPSLYGYTF.

This chain connects TRBV4-3 to TRBJ2-6; no reliable D call. V was shortened by 4 bases and J by 0 bases, with 7 bases between the two germline ends. In germline, CDR1 is LGHNA, CDR2 YSLEER. CDR3 length equals 15 residues. The CDR3 DNA follows: TGCGCCAGCAGCCCAGAACACTCTGGGGCCAACGTCCTGACTTTC. It specifies CASSPEHSGANVLTF.

This chain links TRBV29-1 with TRBJ1-3; possibly TRBD1 for D (5 bases). This CDR3 contains 13 residues. CDR1 and CDR2 (germline): SQVTM, ANQGSEA. Between the trimmed V and J ends, which lost 6 bases and 4 bases, there was a span of 13 bases. CDR3 nucleotide sequence: TGCAGCGTACGACCGGGGGGAGGAAACACCATATATTTT. Protein product: CSVRPGGGNTIYF.

This chain uses TRBV7-9 with TRBJ1-5; D is perhaps TRBD1 (5 bases). CDR1 is SEHNR, CDR2 FQNEAQ, per germline (reference sequence). The CDR3 runs 15 residues. V lost 0 bases, J lost 6 bases, and 12 bases lay in between. The CDR3 sequence is CASSLAGGIGQPQHF. Written as DNA, the CDR3 is TGTGCCAGCAGCTTAGCGGGGGGAATCGGTCAGCCCCAGCATTTT. Full variable domain (outside the CDR3, taken from reference TRBV7-9 and TRBJ1-5): DTGVSQNPRHKITKRGQNVTFRCDPISEHNRLYWYRQTLGQGPEFLTYFQNEAQLEKSRLLSDRFSAERPKGSFSTLEIQRTEQGDSAMYLCASSLAGGIGQPQHFGDGTRLSIL.

As concerns this clone: In the same sample, other DNA sequences code for this CDR3. V is TRBV12-5 and J is TRBJ2-2; 11 positions match TRBD1. CDR1 and CDR2 from the germline V gene are LGHNT and FRNRAP. This CDR3 region has 15 residues. Germline trimming cut 6 bases from V and 4 bases from J; bases unmatched to any gene: 4. The CDR3 DNA sequence: TGTGCTAGTGGACTGGGACAGGGGGTCACCGGGGAGCTGTTTTTT. Translating it yields CASGLGQGVTGELFF.

This clone was recorded a few times. The J gene is TRBJ2-7, the V gene TRBV29-1; D gene ambiguous. From germline, CDR1 is SQVTM and CDR2 ANQGSEA. The CDR3 has 12 residues. V lost 1 base, J lost 5 bases, and 9 bases lay in between. CDR3 residues: CSVEVVANEQYF. CDR3 sequence (DNA): TGCAGCGTTGAAGTGGTGGCGAACGAGCAGTACTTC.

This clone occurred once. The V gene is TRBV5-8, the J gene TRBJ1-4; D is perhaps TRBD1 (5 bases). From germline, CDR1 is SGHTS and CDR2 YDEGEE. Trimming removed 0 bases at V and 5 bases at J, with 8 bases between. The CDR3 spans 14 residues. CDR3 loop: CASSLAPGNEKLFF. In DNA, the CDR3 is TGTGCCAGCAGCTTGGCCCCAGGGAATGAAAAACTGTTTTTT.

This CDR3 is CASSRSLLPSYNEQFF. CDR3 DNA: TGTGCCAGCAGCCGAAGCCTCCTACCCTCCTACAATGAGCAGTTCTTC. This chain joins TRBV3-1 (or the pseudogene TRBV3-2) and TRBJ2-1; no firm D call. CDR1 LGHDT and CDR2 YNNKEL come from the germline V gene (reference sequence). V dropped 4 bases and J dropped 0 bases, with 13 bases sitting between them. The CDR3 consists of 16 residues.

V and J are TRBV7-6 and TRBJ2-5, with a tentative D call TRBD1 (6 bases). V was clipped by 5 bases and J by 5 bases, with 12 bases between them. The CDR3 is 13 residues long. Germline loops: CDR1 SGHVS, CDR2 FNYEAQ. CDR3 nucleotide sequence: TGTGCCAGCAGCCAGGGGATGGGGGAGACCCAGTACTTC. The encoded protein is CASSQGMGETQYF.

The chain couples TRBV11-3 to TRBJ2-2, with D possibly being TRBD2 (6 bases). With 1 base removed from V and 7 bases from J, the gap between germline ends came to 10 bases. CDR1 SGHNT and CDR2 YENEEA come from the germline V gene. The CDR3 sequence is 14 residues long. CDR3: CASSLVADSGELFF. The CDR3, as DNA: TGTGCCAGCAGCTTAGTAGCGGATAGCGGGGAGCTGTTTTTT.